This T cell receptor (beta chain) was recovered during a study of cytomegalovirus exposure and HLA in healthy donors. As concerns this clone: Its antigen remains unknown.

Use of 60 Vbeta and 13 Jbeta primers characterized the PCR. The repertoire was sequenced with immunoSEQ multiplex PCR; TCRdb's copy has only in-frame clones and lacks some. The sample consists of approximately 89,000 clones, 85% of them appearing once. CDR1 MDHEN and CDR2 SYDVKM come from the germline V gene. Between the trimmed V and J ends, which lost 4 bases and 2 bases, there was a span of 15 bases. The CDR3 is made up of 15 amino acids. General observations from the study: The authors enumerated over 150 TCR beta chains as linked to cytomegalovirus. Sequencing likely caused a cluster of highly shared sequence variants.

The rearrangement links TRBV28 to TRBJ2-7; TRBD1 is a possible D gene (5 bases). This clonotype originated in a man aged 35 to 55 in good health and CMV-seropositive. The material sequenced was PBMCs. For the CDR3, the DNA is TGTGCCAGCAGTTCCGCAGGGCAGGCCACCTACGAGCAGTACTTC. This gives the protein CASSSAGQATYEQYF. The full variable domain, its missing parts supplied by reference TRBV28 and TRBJ2-7, is DVKVTQSSRYLVKRTGEKVFLECVQDMDHENMFWYRQDPGLGLRLIYFSYDVKMKEKGDIPEGYSVSREKKERFSLILESASTNQTSMYLCASSSAGQATYEQYFGPGTRLTVT.